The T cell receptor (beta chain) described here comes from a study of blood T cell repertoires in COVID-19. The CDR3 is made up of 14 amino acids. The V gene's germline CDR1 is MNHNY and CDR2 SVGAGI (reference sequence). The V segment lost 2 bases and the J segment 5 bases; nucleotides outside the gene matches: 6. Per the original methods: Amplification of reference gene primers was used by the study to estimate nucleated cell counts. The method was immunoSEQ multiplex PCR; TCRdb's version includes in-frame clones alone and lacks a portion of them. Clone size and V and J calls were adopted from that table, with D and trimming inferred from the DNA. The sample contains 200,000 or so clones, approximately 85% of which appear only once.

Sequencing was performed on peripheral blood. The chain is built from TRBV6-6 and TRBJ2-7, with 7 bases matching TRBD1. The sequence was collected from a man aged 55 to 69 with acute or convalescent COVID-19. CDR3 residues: CASSYRQGRDEQYF. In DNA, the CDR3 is TGTGCCAGCAGTTACAGACAGGGCCGGGACGAGCAGTACTTC.